This TCR beta chain emerged from a study of blood T cell repertoires in COVID-19. Across the study: The United States, Italy and Spain provided the acute and convalescent COVID-19 samples. PBMCs, B-cell-depleted T cells, or T cells were the source of the cDNA or gDNA that made up the material.

How the authors handled the data: Researchers report that nucleated cell counts were estimated from reference gene primer amplification. Profiling relied on immunoSEQ multiplex PCR, and the TCRdb table lists in-frame clones only, not all of them. D and trimming come from the DNA, and the V and J calls and clone size come from that table. The sample shows roughly 130,000 clones, around 87% of them seen only once. V gave up 5 bases and J gave up 7 bases; unmatched junction bases: 10. The CDR3 consists of 16 residues. Germline CDR1 reads SGHTA; CDR2 reads FQGTGA. What was sequenced was peripheral blood. The chain uses TRBV7-3 and TRBJ2-2, with 10 bases fitting TRBD2. This TCR was recovered from a woman aged 55-70 years with acute or convalescent COVID-19. The CDR3 DNA is TGTGCCAGCAGCCAACTAGCGGGATCGGTTATCGGGGAGCTGTTTTTT. This sequence encodes CASSQLAGSVIGELFF.